A selection of T cell receptor beta chains follows, all from one sample in a study of a mutant IDH1 vaccine in newly diagnosed glioma. Assay used: immunoSEQ multiplex PCR; TCRdb lists only in-frame clones, some missing. The top ten clones hold less than 9.5% of a sample with about 26,000 clones, 65% to 85% of them seen once. These receptors have no known antigen. The sample here was PBMCs, taken from a glioma patient whose treatment included an IDH1 peptide vaccine. The receptors originated from a man aged 40-55 years with glioma. Some clones in this sample may be carry-over from other donors' samples. CDR3s include the opening cysteine and the closing phenylalanine or tryptophan. The order of the fields is V gene, D gene, J gene, clone size, CDR3 protein, CDR3 DNA. The D gene is left open where the match is weak. Where a row states a size, it is once, few, many or the class of an expanded clone; other rows omit it.

V gene: TRBV5-6
D gene: TRBD1
J gene: TRBJ2-3
clone size: few
CDR3 protein: CASSRPGQGLTDTQYF
CDR3 DNA: TGTGCCAGCAGCCGACCGGGACAGGGCCTCACAGATACGCAGTATTTT

V gene: TRBV5-4
D gene: TRBD1
J gene: TRBJ1-2
clone size: few
CDR3 protein: CASRRTGGGGYTF
CDR3 DNA: TGTGCCAGCAGGCGGACAGGGGGCGGTGGCTACACCTTC

V gene: TRBV5-1
D gene: TRBD1
J gene: TRBJ1-1
clone size: .
CDR3 protein: CASSLGQQGRGWTEAFF
CDR3 DNA: TGCGCCAGCAGCTTGGGTCAACAGGGGAGAGGATGGACTGAAGCTTTCTTT

V gene: TRBV5-6
D gene: TRBD2
J gene: TRBJ2-7
clone size: .
CDR3 protein: CASSLMGLAGFYEQYF
CDR3 DNA: TGTGCCAGCAGCTTGATGGGACTAGCGGGGTTCTACGAGCAGTACTTC

V gene: TRBV6-1
D gene: .
J gene: TRBJ1-5
clone size: few
CDR3 protein: CASSEFTASNQPQHF
CDR3 DNA: TGTGCCAGCAGTGAATTTACCGCTAGCAATCAGCCCCAGCATTTT

V gene: TRBV5-1
D gene: .
J gene: TRBJ2-7
clone size: .
CDR3 protein: CASSLGQGLSYEQYF
CDR3 DNA: TGCGCCAGCAGCTTAGGGCAGGGACTCTCCTACGAGCAGTACTTC

V gene: TRBV6-6
D gene: TRBD1
J gene: TRBJ2-1
clone size: .
CDR3 protein: CASNAQGAYNEQFF
CDR3 DNA: TGTGCCAGCAATGCGCAGGGGGCGTACAATGAGCAGTTCTTC

V gene: TRBV5-4
D gene: .
J gene: TRBJ1-1
clone size: .
CDR3 protein: CASSFGISFGDNTEAFF
CDR3 DNA: TGTGCCAGCAGCTTTGGGATATCTTTCGGAGATAACACTGAAGCTTTCTTT

V gene: TRBV6-5
D gene: .
J gene: TRBJ1-2
clone size: .
CDR3 protein: CASSSSGQGYGYTF
CDR3 DNA: TGTGCCAGCAGTTCGTCGGGACAAGGATATGGCTACACCTTC

V gene: TRBV28
D gene: TRBD1
J gene: TRBJ2-7
clone size: .
CDR3 protein: CASSDTGGWDEQYF
CDR3 DNA: TGTGCCAGCAGTGATACAGGGGGCTGGGACGAGCAGTACTTC

V gene: TRBV4-2
D gene: TRBD1
J gene: TRBJ1-6
clone size: .
CDR3 protein: CASSQARDSSYNSPLHF
CDR3 DNA: TGTGCCAGCAGCCAGGCCCGGGACAGCTCCTATAATTCACCCCTCCACTTT

V gene: TRBV5-1
D gene: .
J gene: TRBJ1-1
clone size: .
CDR3 protein: CASSTPPGGTEAFF
CDR3 DNA: TGCGCCAGCAGCACCCCCCCCGGGGGGACTGAAGCTTTCTTT

V gene: TRBV6-5
D gene: TRBD1
J gene: TRBJ1-2
clone size: .
CDR3 protein: CASSSYATGGSYGYTF
CDR3 DNA: TGTGCCAGCAGTTCTTACGCGACAGGGGGCAGTTATGGCTACACCTTC

V gene: TRBV28
D gene: .
J gene: TRBJ2-3
clone size: once
CDR3 protein: CASSLELVNTQYF
CDR3 DNA: TGTGCCAGCAGTTTGGAGCTGGTGAATACGCAGTATTTT

V gene: TRBV18
D gene: .
J gene: TRBJ1-4
clone size: .
CDR3 protein: CASSPGVRLNEKLFF
CDR3 DNA: TGTGCCAGCTCACCAGGGGTCAGGCTTAATGAAAAACTGTTTTTT

V gene: TRBV13
D gene: .
J gene: TRBJ1-1
clone size: .
CDR3 protein: CASSLGAENTEAFF
CDR3 DNA: TGTGCCAGCAGCTTAGGCGCGGAGAACACTGAAGCTTTCTTT

V gene: TRBV9
D gene: .
J gene: TRBJ2-5
clone size: .
CDR3 protein: CASSKNQETQYF
CDR3 DNA: TGTGCCAGCAGCAAGAATCAAGAGACCCAGTACTTC

V gene: TRBV19
D gene: TRBD2
J gene: TRBJ2-3
clone size: .
CDR3 protein: CASSATRGAGDTQYF
CDR3 DNA: TGTGCCAGTAGTGCGACGCGGGGGGCGGGAGATACGCAGTATTTT

V gene: TRBV6-1
D gene: TRBD1
J gene: TRBJ1-6
clone size: .
CDR3 protein: CASSGQGVPGSPLHF
CDR3 DNA: TGTGCCAGCAGTGGTCAGGGGGTCCCGGGTTCACCCCTCCACTTT

V gene: TRBV7-2
D gene: .
J gene: TRBJ1-2
clone size: .
CDR3 protein: CASSQVIVGPYGYTF
CDR3 DNA: TGTGCCAGCAGCCAGGTGATTGTGGGGCCCTATGGCTACACCTTC

V gene: TRBV30
D gene: .
J gene: TRBJ1-5
clone size: .
CDR3 protein: CALSQLGGPQHF
CDR3 DNA: TGTGCCTTATCACAGTTGGGGGGGCCCCAGCATTTT

V gene: TRBV20-1
D gene: .
J gene: TRBJ2-3
clone size: .
CDR3 protein: CSALRQDTQYF
CDR3 DNA: TGCAGTGCTCTTCGACAGGATACGCAGTATTTT

V gene: TRBV7-2
D gene: .
J gene: TRBJ1-1
clone size: once
CDR3 protein: CASSTQSDTEAFF
CDR3 DNA: TGTGCCAGCAGCACCCAATCGGACACTGAAGCTTTCTTT

V gene: TRBV5-4
D gene: TRBD1
J gene: TRBJ2-5
clone size: .
CDR3 protein: CASSWTGQETQYF
CDR3 DNA: TGTGCCAGCAGCTGGACAGGGCAAGAGACCCAGTACTTC

V gene: TRBV6-1
D gene: TRBD1
J gene: TRBJ1-1
clone size: .
CDR3 protein: CASSDRDNTEAFF
CDR3 DNA: TGTGCCAGCTCCGACAGGGACAACACTGAAGCTTTCTTT

V gene: TRBV30
D gene: TRBD1
J gene: TRBJ1-6
clone size: .
CDR3 protein: CAWSSGQRDSPLHF
CDR3 DNA: TGTGCCTGGAGTTCGGGACAGAGGGATTCACCCCTCCACTTT

V gene: TRBV19
D gene: .
J gene: TRBJ1-5
clone size: .
CDR3 protein: CASSLRSNQPQHF
CDR3 DNA: TGTGCCAGTAGTCTCCGGAGCAATCAGCCCCAGCATTTT

V gene: TRBV2
D gene: .
J gene: TRBJ2-5
clone size: .
CDR3 protein: CASSGEGIRETQYF
CDR3 DNA: TGTGCCAGCAGTGGTGAGGGGATTCGAGAGACCCAGTACTTC

V gene: TRBV7-7
D gene: .
J gene: TRBJ2-7
clone size: .
CDR3 protein: CASSSGAGTEQYF
CDR3 DNA: TGTGCCAGCAGCTCTGGAGCGGGCACTGAGCAGTACTTC

V gene: TRBV5-1
D gene: .
J gene: TRBJ1-2
clone size: few
CDR3 protein: CASSRDDGLQRRYTF
CDR3 DNA: TGCGCCAGCAGCCGGGACGACGGTCTGCAAAGAAGGTACACCTTC

V gene: TRBV7-2
D gene: TRBD1
J gene: TRBJ1-2
clone size: .
CDR3 protein: CASSLGQGEGNYGYTF
CDR3 DNA: TGTGCCAGCAGCTTAGGACAGGGAGAGGGTAACTATGGCTACACCTTC

V gene: TRBV7-2
D gene: .
J gene: TRBJ1-5
clone size: .
CDR3 protein: CASSLRGRQGGNQPQHF
CDR3 DNA: TGTGCCAGCAGCCTTAGAGGTAGGCAGGGTGGCAATCAGCCCCAGCATTTT

V gene: TRBV6-1
D gene: TRBD1
J gene: TRBJ2-1
clone size: .
CDR3 protein: CANRDSQSSYNEQFF
CDR3 DNA: TGTGCCAACCGGGACAGTCAGAGCTCCTACAATGAGCAGTTCTTC

V gene: TRBV29-1
D gene: .
J gene: TRBJ2-1
clone size: few
CDR3 protein: CSVSLLSEQFF
CDR3 DNA: TGCAGCGTCAGTCTACTGAGTGAGCAGTTCTTC

V gene: TRBV11-2
D gene: TRBD2
J gene: TRBJ2-7
clone size: .
CDR3 protein: CASAANLAAFYEQYF
CDR3 DNA: TGTGCCAGCGCAGCTAACCTAGCGGCTTTCTACGAGCAGTACTTC

V gene: TRBV5-1
D gene: .
J gene: TRBJ2-5
clone size: .
CDR3 protein: CASSLDREETQYF
CDR3 DNA: TGCGCCAGCAGCTTGGACAGGGAGGAGACCCAGTACTTC

V gene: TRBV5-1
D gene: .
J gene: TRBJ2-3
clone size: once
CDR3 protein: CASSLDSPGTDTQYF
CDR3 DNA: TGCGCCAGCAGCCTTGACAGTCCCGGCACAGATACGCAGTATTTT

V gene: TRBV6-5
D gene: .
J gene: TRBJ2-7
clone size: .
CDR3 protein: CASRSPIQGFHEQYF
CDR3 DNA: TGTGCCAGCAGATCACCTATACAGGGTTTCCACGAGCAGTACTTC

V gene: TRBV13
D gene: .
J gene: TRBJ1-2
clone size: few
CDR3 protein: CASSLDPRNYGYTF
CDR3 DNA: TGTGCCAGCAGCTTAGACCCTCGGAACTATGGCTACACCTTC

V gene: TRBV9
D gene: TRBD1
J gene: TRBJ1-4
clone size: few
CDR3 protein: CASSPDRGEKLFF
CDR3 DNA: TGTGCCAGCAGCCCGGACAGGGGTGAAAAACTGTTTTTT

V gene: TRBV4-1
D gene: .
J gene: TRBJ1-1
clone size: .
CDR3 protein: CASSPEAGFPTEAFF
CDR3 DNA: TGCGCCAGCAGCCCCGAGGCAGGGTTTCCCACTGAAGCTTTCTTT

V gene: TRBV5-4
D gene: .
J gene: TRBJ1-1
clone size: .
CDR3 protein: CASSHSLDTLNTEAFF
CDR3 DNA: TGTGCCAGCAGCCACTCCCTCGACACTTTGAACACTGAAGCTTTCTTT

V gene: TRBV6-6
D gene: .
J gene: TRBJ1-1
clone size: .
CDR3 protein: CASTDLGGAEAFF
CDR3 DNA: TGTGCCAGCACCGACCTAGGGGGGGCTGAAGCTTTCTTT

V gene: TRBV6-6
D gene: .
J gene: TRBJ2-1
clone size: .
CDR3 protein: CASSPKTYNEQFF
CDR3 DNA: TGTGCCAGCAGCCCCAAAACCTACAATGAGCAGTTCTTC

V gene: TRBV19
D gene: .
J gene: TRBJ1-2
clone size: .
CDR3 protein: CASSIGTGIYGYTF
CDR3 DNA: TGTGCCAGTAGTATCGGGACGGGGATCTATGGCTACACCTTC

V gene: TRBV29-1
D gene: TRBD1
J gene: TRBJ2-5
clone size: .
CDR3 protein: CSVSTGGIETQYF
CDR3 DNA: TGCAGCGTTTCCACAGGGGGCATAGAGACCCAGTACTTC

V gene: TRBV7-9
D gene: .
J gene: TRBJ2-7
clone size: .
CDR3 protein: CASSLAPYEQYF
CDR3 DNA: TGTGCCAGCAGCTTAGCGCCCTACGAGCAGTACTTC

V gene: TRBV7-2
D gene: .
J gene: TRBJ2-3
clone size: .
CDR3 protein: CASSFTFSDTQYF
CDR3 DNA: TGTGCCAGCAGCTTCACCTTCTCAGATACGCAGTATTTT

V gene: TRBV10-3
D gene: .
J gene: TRBJ2-2
clone size: .
CDR3 protein: CAISDSLGAGELFF
CDR3 DNA: TGTGCCATCAGTGATTCACTTGGGGCCGGGGAGCTGTTTTTT

V gene: TRBV27
D gene: .
J gene: TRBJ1-1
clone size: .
CDR3 protein: CASSLSGFTEAFF
CDR3 DNA: TGTGCCAGCAGTTTATCGGGGTTCACTGAAGCTTTCTTT

V gene: TRBV15
D gene: .
J gene: TRBJ1-4
clone size: .
CDR3 protein: CATGQVGEKLFF
CDR3 DNA: TGTGCCACCGGGCAGGTGGGCGAAAAACTGTTTTTT

V gene: TRBV25-1
D gene: .
J gene: TRBJ2-2
clone size: .
CDR3 protein: CASSTFLTGNTGELFF
CDR3 DNA: TGTGCCAGCAGTACTTTCTTGACAGGGAACACCGGGGAGCTGTTTTTT

V gene: TRBV19
D gene: TRBD2
J gene: TRBJ2-1
clone size: few
CDR3 protein: CASSPLAGEYNEQFF
CDR3 DNA: TGTGCCAGTAGTCCTCTAGCGGGGGAATACAATGAGCAGTTCTTC

V gene: TRBV2
D gene: TRBD2
J gene: TRBJ2-2
clone size: .
CDR3 protein: CASSGSGGAYTGELFF
CDR3 DNA: TGTGCCAGCAGCGGGAGCGGGGGGGCCTACACCGGGGAGCTGTTTTTT

V gene: TRBV7-2
D gene: .
J gene: TRBJ2-3
clone size: .
CDR3 protein: CASRPDSTDTQYF
CDR3 DNA: TGTGCCAGCAGACCGGACAGCACAGATACGCAGTATTTT

V gene: TRBV5-1
D gene: .
J gene: TRBJ2-7
clone size: .
CDR3 protein: CASSSQSREQYF
CDR3 DNA: TGCGCCAGCAGCTCACAGTCGAGGGAGCAGTACTTC

V gene: TRBV10-3
D gene: .
J gene: TRBJ2-7
clone size: .
CDR3 protein: CAITPDSSYEQYF
CDR3 DNA: TGTGCCATCACTCCGGACAGCTCCTACGAGCAGTACTTC